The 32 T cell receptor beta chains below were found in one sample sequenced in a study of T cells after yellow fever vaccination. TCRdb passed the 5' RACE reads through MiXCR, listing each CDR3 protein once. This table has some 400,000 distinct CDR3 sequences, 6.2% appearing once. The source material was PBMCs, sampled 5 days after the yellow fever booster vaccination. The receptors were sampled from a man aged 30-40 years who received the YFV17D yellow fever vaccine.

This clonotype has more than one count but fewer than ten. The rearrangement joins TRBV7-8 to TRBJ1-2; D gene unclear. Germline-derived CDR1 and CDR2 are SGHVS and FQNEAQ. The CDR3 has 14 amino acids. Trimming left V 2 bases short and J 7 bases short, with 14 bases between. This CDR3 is CASSLSTWLSGYTF. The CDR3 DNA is TGTGCCAGCAGCTTAAGTACATGGCTCTCTGGCTACACCTTC.

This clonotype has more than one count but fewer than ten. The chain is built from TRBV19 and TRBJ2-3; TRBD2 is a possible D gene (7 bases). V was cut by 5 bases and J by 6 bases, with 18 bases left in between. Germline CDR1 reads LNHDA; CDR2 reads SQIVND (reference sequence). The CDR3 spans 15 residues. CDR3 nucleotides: TGTGCCAGTAGTTTCGAGGCGGGGGCAAGGGATACGCAGTATTTT. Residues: CASSFEAGARDTQYF.

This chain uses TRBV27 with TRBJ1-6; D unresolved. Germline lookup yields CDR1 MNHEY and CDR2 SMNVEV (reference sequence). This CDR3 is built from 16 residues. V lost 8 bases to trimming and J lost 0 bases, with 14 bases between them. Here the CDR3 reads CASSYRPSSYNSPLHF. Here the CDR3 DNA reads TGTGCCAGCTCGTACCGTCCTAGCTCCTATAATTCACCCCTCCACTTT.

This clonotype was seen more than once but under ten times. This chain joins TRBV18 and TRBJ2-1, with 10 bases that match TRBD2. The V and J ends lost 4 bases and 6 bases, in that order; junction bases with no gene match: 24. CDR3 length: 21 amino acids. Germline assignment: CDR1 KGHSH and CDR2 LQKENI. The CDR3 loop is CASSLLRPGLASGSLVNEQFF. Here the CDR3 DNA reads TGTGCCAGCTCACTCCTCCGTCCGGGGTTGGCTAGCGGGAGTCTTGTCAATGAGCAGTTCTTC.

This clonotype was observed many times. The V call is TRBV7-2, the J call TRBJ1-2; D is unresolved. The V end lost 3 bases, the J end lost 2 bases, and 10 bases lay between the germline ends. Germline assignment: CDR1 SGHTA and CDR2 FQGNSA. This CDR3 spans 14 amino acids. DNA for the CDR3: TGTGCCAGCAGCTTCCGGGGAGAAAACTATGGCTACACCTTC. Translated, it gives CASSFRGENYGYTF.

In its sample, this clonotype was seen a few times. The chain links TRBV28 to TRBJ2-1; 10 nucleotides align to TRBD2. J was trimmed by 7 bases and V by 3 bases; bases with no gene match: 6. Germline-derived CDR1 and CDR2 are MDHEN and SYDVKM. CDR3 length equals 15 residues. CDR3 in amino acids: CASSFPGLARNEQFF. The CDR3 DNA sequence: TGTGCCAGCAGTTTTCCGGGACTAGCGAGGAATGAGCAGTTCTTC.

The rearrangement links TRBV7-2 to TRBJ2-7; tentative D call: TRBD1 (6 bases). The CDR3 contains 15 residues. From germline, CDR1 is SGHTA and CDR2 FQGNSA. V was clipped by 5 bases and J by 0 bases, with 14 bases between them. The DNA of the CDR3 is TGTGCCAGCAGCCCCCAGGGACACCGCTCCTACGAGCAGTACTTC. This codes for CASSPQGHRSYEQYF. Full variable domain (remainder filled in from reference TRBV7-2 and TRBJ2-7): GAGVSQSPSNKVTEKGKDVELRCDPISGHTALYWYRQSLGQGLEFLIYFQGNSAPDKSGLPSDRFSAERTGGSVSTLTIQRTQQEDSAVYLCASSPQGHRSYEQYFGPGTRLTVT.

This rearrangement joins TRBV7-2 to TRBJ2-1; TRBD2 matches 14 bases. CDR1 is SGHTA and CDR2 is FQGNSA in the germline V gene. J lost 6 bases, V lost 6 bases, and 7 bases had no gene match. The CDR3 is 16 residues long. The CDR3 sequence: CASRSTGLAGVNEQFF. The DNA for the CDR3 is TGTGCCAGCAGGTCGACGGGACTAGCGGGAGTCAATGAGCAGTTCTTC.

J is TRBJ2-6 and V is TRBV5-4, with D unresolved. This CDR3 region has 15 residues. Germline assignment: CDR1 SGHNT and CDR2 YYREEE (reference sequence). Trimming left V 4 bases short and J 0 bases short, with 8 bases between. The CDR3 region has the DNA TGTGCCAGCAGCCACAGTAGCTCTGGGGCCAACGTCCTGACTTTC. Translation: CASSHSSSGANVLTF. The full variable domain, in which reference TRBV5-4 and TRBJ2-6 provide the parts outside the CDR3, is ETGVTQSPTHLIKTRGQQVTLRCSSQSGHNTVSWYQQALGQGPQFIFQYYREEENGRGNFPPRFSGLQFPNYSSELNVNALELDDSALYLCASSHSSSGANVLTFGAGSRLTVL.

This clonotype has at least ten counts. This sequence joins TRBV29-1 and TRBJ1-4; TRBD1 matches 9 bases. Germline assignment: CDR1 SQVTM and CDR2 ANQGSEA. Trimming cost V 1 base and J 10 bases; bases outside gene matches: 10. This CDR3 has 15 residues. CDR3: CSVEGVRTGEGKLFF. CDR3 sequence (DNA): TGCAGCGTTGAAGGGGTGAGGACAGGGGAAGGAAAACTGTTTTTT.

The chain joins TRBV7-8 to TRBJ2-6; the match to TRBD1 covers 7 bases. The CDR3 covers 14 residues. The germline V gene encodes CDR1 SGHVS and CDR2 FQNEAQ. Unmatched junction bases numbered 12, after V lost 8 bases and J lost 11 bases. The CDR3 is CASENPGQDDVLTF. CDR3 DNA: TGTGCCAGCGAAAATCCCGGACAGGACGACGTCCTGACTTTC.

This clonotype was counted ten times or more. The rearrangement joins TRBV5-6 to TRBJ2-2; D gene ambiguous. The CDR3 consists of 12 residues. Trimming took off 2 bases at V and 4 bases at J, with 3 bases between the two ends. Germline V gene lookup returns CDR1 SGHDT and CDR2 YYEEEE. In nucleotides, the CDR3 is TGTGCCAGCAGCTTCCCCACCGGGGAGCTGTTTTTT. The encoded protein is CASSFPTGELFF.

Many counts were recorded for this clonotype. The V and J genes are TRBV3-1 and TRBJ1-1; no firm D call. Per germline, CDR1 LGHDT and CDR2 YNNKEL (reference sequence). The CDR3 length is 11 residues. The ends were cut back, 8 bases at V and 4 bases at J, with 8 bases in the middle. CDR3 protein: CASGYLTEAFF. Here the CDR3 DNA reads TGTGCCAGCGGATACCTCACTGAAGCTTTCTTT.

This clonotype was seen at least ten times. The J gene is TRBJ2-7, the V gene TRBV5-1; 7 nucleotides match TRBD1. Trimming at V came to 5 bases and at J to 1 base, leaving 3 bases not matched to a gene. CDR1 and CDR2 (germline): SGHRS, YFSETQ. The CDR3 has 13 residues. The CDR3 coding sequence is TGCGCCAGCAGACGGACAGGATCCTACGAGCAGTACTTC. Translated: CASRRTGSYEQYF.

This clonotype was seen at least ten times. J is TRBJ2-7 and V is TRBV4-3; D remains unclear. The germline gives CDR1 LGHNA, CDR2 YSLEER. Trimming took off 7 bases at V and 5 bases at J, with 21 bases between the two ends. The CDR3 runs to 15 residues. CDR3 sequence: CASKPGLSGSHEQYF. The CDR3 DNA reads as TGCGCCAGCAAACCAGGTTTATCGGGTTCCCACGAGCAGTACTTC.

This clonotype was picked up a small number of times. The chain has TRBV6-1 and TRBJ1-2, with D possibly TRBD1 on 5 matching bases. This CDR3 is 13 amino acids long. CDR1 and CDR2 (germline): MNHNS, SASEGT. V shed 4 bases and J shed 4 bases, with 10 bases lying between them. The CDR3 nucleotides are TGTGCCAGCAGTGCAGACCAGGGCTATGGCTACACCTTC. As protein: CASSADQGYGYTF.

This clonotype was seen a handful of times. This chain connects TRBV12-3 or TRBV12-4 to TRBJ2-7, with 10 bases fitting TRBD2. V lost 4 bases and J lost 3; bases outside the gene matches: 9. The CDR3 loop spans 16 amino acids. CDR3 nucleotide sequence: TGTGCCAGCAGTTCCCATTACCGGACTAGCGGCTACGAGCAGTACTTC. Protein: CASSSHYRTSGYEQYF.

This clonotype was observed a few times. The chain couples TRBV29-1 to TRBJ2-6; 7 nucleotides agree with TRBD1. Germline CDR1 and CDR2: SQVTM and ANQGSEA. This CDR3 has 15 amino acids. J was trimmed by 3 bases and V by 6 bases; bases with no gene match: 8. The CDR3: CSVGDSLVGANVLTF. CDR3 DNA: TGCAGCGTAGGGGACAGCCTCGTTGGGGCCAACGTCCTGACTTTC.

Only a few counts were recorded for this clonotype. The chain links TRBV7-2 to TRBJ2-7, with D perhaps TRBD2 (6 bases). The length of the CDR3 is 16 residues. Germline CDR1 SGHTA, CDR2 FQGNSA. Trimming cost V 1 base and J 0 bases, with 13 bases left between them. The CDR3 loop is CASSLVAGPTSYEQYF. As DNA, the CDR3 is TGTGCCAGCAGCTTAGTGGCGGGACCAACCTCCTACGAGCAGTACTTC.

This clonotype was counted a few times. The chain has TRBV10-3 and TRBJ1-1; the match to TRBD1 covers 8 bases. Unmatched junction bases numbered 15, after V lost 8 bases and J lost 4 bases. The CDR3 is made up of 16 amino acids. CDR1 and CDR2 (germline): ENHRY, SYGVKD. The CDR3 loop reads CAIAQNRDRLGTEAFF. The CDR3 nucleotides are TGTGCCATCGCCCAAAACCGGGACAGGTTGGGCACTGAAGCTTTCTTT.

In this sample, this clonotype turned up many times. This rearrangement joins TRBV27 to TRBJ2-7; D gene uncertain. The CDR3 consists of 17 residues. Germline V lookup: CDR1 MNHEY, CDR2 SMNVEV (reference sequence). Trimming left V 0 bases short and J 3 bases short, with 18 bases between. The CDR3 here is CASSLSWSQSSVYEQYF. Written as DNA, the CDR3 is TGTGCCAGCAGTTTATCATGGTCGCAATCGTCCGTCTACGAGCAGTACTTC.

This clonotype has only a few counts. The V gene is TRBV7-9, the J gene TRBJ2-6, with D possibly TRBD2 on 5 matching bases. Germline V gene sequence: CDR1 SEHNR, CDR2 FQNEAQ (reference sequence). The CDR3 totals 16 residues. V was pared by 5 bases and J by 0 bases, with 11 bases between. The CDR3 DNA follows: TGTGCCAGCAGCCCAACTAGGTTCTCTGGGGCCAACGTCCTGACTTTC. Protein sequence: CASSPTRFSGANVLTF.

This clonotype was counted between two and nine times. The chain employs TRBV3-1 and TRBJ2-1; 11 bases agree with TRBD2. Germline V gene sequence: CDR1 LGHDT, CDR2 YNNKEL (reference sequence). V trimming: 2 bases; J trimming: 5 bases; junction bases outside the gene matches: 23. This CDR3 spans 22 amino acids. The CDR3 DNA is TGTGCCAGCAGCCAATGGGGGGCCCACAGATTTCGACTAGCGGGATCTAACAATGAGCAGTTCTTC. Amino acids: CASSQWGAHRFRLAGSNNEQFF.

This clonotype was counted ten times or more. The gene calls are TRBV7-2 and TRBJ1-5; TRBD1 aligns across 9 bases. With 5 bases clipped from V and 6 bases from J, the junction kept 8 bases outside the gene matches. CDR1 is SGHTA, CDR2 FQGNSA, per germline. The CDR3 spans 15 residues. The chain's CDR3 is CASSPRTGEGQPQHF. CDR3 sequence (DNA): TGTGCCAGCAGCCCTAGGACAGGGGAGGGTCAGCCCCAGCATTTT.

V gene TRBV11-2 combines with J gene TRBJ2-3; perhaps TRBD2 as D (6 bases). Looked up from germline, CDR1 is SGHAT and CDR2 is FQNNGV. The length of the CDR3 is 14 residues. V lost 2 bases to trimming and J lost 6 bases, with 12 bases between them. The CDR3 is CASSLFDSGDTQYF. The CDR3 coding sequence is TGTGCCAGCAGCTTATTCGATAGCGGCGATACGCAGTATTTT.

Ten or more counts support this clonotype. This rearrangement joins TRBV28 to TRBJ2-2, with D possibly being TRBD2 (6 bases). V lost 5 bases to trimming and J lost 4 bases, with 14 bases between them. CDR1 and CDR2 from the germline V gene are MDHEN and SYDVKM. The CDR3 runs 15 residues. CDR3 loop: CASSGSGSSTGELFF. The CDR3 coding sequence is TGTGCCAGCAGTGGTTCCGGGAGTAGCACCGGGGAGCTGTTTTTT.

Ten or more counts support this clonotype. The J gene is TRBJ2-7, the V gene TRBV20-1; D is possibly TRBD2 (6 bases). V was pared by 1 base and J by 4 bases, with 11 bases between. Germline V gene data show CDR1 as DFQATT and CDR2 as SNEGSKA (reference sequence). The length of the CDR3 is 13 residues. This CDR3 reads CSARGLALYEQYF. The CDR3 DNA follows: TGCAGTGCTAGAGGCCTAGCGTTATACGAGCAGTACTTC.

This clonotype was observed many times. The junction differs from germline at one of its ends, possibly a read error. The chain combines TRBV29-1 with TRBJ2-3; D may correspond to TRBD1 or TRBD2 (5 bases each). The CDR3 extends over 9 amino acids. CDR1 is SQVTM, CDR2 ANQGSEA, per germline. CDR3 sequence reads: CSVGAPDGF. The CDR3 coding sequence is TGCAGCGTCGGGGCTCCGGACGGTTTT.

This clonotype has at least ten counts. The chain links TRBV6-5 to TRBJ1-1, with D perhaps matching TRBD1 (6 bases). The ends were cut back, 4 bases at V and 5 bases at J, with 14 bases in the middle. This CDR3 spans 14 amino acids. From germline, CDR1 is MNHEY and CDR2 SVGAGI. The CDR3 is CASSLQGRLTEAFF. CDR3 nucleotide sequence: TGTGCCAGCAGTTTACAGGGTCGTTTGACTGAAGCTTTCTTT.

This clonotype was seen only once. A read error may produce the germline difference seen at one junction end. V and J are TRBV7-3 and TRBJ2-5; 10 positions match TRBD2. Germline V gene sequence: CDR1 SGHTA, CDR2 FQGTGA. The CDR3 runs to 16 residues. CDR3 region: CSSSLTASGGQETQYF. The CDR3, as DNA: TGTTCCAGCAGCTTAACGGCTAGCGGGGGACAAGAGACCCAGTACTTC.

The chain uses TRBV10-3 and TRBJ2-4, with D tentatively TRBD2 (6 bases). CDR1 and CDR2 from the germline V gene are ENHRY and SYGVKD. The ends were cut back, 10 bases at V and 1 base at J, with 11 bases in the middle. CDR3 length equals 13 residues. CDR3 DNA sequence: TGTGCCAGCTCCCGGGAGGCCAAAAACATTCAGTACTTC. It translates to CASSREAKNIQYF.

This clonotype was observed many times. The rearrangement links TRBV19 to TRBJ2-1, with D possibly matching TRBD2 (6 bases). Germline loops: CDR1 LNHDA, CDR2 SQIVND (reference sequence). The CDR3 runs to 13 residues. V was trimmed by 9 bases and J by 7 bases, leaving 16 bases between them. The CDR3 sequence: CASRGLSGNEQFF. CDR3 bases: TGTGCCAGCCGGGGACTCTCGGGGAATGAGCAGTTCTTC.